These 13 T cell receptor beta chains were sequenced from one sample in a study of T cells in Graves' hyperthyroidism and ophthalmopathy. Template material for amplifying TCR beta CDR3 regions consisted of RNA transcripts. The study used the HTBI primer set for a first-round RT-PCR of the TCR CDR3. TCRdb called the multiplex PCR reads again in MiXCR, with one record for every CDR3 protein. Altogether about 640,000 distinct CDR3 sequences are present, 20% to 25% being singletons, with the ten largest covering roughly 30%. The sample taken for sequencing was blood. The receptors originated from a man aged 25 to 45 with Graves' ophthalmopathy.

This clonotype was seen many times. J is TRBJ2-1 and V is TRBV27; 10 positions match TRBD2. The CDR3 has 15 amino acids. The V segment lost 3 bases and the J segment 4 bases; nucleotides outside the gene matches: 3. Germline CDR1 reads MNHEY; CDR2 reads SMNVEV (reference sequence). In DNA, the CDR3 is TGTGCCAGCAGTTTCGGGACTAGCGAATACAATGAGCAGTTCTTC. Encoded protein: CASSFGTSEYNEQFF.

This chain links TRBV11-3 with TRBJ2-1; 9 bases map to TRBD2. Germline V gene lookup returns CDR1 SGHNT and CDR2 YENEEA. CDR3 length: 13 residues. V gave up 5 bases and J gave up 8 bases; unmatched junction bases: 4. The CDR3 DNA sequence: TGTGCCAGCAGCACGACTAGCGGCCATGAGCAGTTCTTC. Protein: CASSTTSGHEQFF.

In its sample, this clonotype was seen a few times. The chain carries TRBV6-2 or TRBV6-3 and TRBJ2-7; D may correspond to TRBD1 or TRBD2 (5 bases each). Germline V gene data show CDR1 as MNHEY and CDR2 as SVGEGT. CDR3 length equals 18 residues. Trimming shortened V by 0 bases and J by 2 bases, and 20 bases separated the two germline ends. CDR3 loop: CASSYSGLYGEGPYEQYF. The CDR3, as DNA: TGTGCCAGCAGTTACTCAGGTCTCTATGGAGAGGGGCCCTACGAGCAGTACTTC.

The rearrangement uses TRBV20-1 and TRBJ2-3; the match to TRBD2 covers 7 bases. The trim removed 0 bases at V and 1 base at J, leaving 19 bases unmatched. This CDR3 contains 20 residues. Germline CDR1 is DFQATT and CDR2 is SNEGSKA (reference sequence). In DNA form, the CDR3 reads TGCAGTGCTAGAGATCGAGCGGGAAAACTGGTAGGGAGTGGCACAGATACGCAGTATTTT. The encoded protein is CSARDRAGKLVGSGTDTQYF.

This clonotype was counted at least ten times. The CDR3: CASRPGTALSGNTIYF. The CDR3 region has the DNA TGTGCCAGCAGGCCCGGGACAGCTCTCTCTGGAAACACCATATATTTT. The V gene is TRBV6-1, the J gene TRBJ1-3, with 7 bases that match TRBD1. The CDR3 is 16 amino acids. The germline V gene has CDR1 MNHNS and CDR2 SASEGT. The V and J ends lost 6 bases and 0 bases, in that order; junction bases with no gene match: 8.

This clonotype came up a few times. V usage is TRBV6-2 or TRBV6-3 and J usage is TRBJ2-5; 15 nucleotides line up with TRBD2. This CDR3 has 17 amino acids. The germline V gene has CDR1 MNHEY and CDR2 SVGEGT. V was pared by 5 bases and J by 5 bases, with 9 bases of the junction left unmatched. CDR3 bases: TGTGCCAGCAGTCCCGGACTAGCGGGAGGGCCTGGGGAGACCCAGTACTTC. This translates into CASSPGLAGGPGETQYF.

The chain joins TRBV20-1 to TRBJ1-5; D remains ambiguous. Germline-derived CDR1 and CDR2 are DFQATT and SNEGSKA (reference sequence). This CDR3 has 14 residues. V was pared by 1 base and J by 3 bases, with 10 bases between. As DNA, the CDR3 is TGCAGTGCTAGAGTAGGCCAGAACAATCAGCCCCAGCATTTT. It specifies CSARVGQNNQPQHF.

This chain joins TRBV5-6 and TRBJ2-5; D is unclear. The germline V gene encodes CDR1 SGHDT and CDR2 YYEEEE. V was clipped by 2 bases and J by 3 bases, with 11 bases between them. The CDR3 runs to 14 residues. CDR3 nucleotides: TGTGCCAGCAGCTTACCAACAACGAAAGAGACCCAGTACTTC. The encoded protein is CASSLPTTKETQYF.

This clonotype was seen only a few times. A clone one base away is much larger, so this may be a read error. The rearrangement uses TRBV28 and TRBJ2-3, with D unresolved. The germline V gene has CDR1 MDHEN and CDR2 SYDVKM. Trimming pared 7 bases from V and 1 base from J, leaving 18 bases between. The length of the CDR3 is 16 residues. CDR3 region: CASNPPSTLGTDTQYF. The CDR3 DNA follows: TGTGCCAGCAACCCGCCGTCCACTTTGGGCACAGATACGCAGTATTTT.

The chain links TRBV7-2 to TRBJ1-3; D not certain. The CDR3 contains 15 residues. The germline V gene has CDR1 SGHTA and CDR2 FQGNSA. V lost 1 base and J lost 0, with 7 bases in between. In DNA form, the CDR3 reads TGTGCCAGCAGCTTAGGTTACAGCTCTGGAAACACCATATATTTT. This sequence encodes CASSLGYSSGNTIYF.

The J gene is TRBJ2-7, the V gene TRBV13; 7 bases are a match to TRBD1. Germline values: CDR1 PRHDT, CDR2 FYEKMQ (reference sequence). The CDR3 extends over 17 amino acids. The V and J ends lost 5 bases and 0 bases, in that order; junction bases with no gene match: 13. DNA for the CDR3: TGTGCCAGCAGCCTAATTGTCCGGGACAGAAACTCCTACGAGCAGTACTTC. This sequence encodes CASSLIVRDRNSYEQYF.

This clonotype showed up many times. The chain employs TRBV3-1 and TRBJ1-5, with 12 bases identical to TRBD1. V lost 3 bases and J lost 6; bases outside the gene matches: 6. CDR1 is LGHDT and CDR2 is YNNKEL in the germline V gene (reference sequence). The CDR3 is made up of 16 amino acids. This CDR3 is CASSHGGQGAAQPQHF. The CDR3 DNA is TGTGCCAGCAGCCATGGGGGACAGGGGGCCGCTCAGCCCCAGCATTTT. Complete variable domain (other parts from reference TRBV3-1 and TRBJ1-5): DTAVSQTPKYLVTQMGNDKSIKCEQNLGHDTMYWYKQDSKKFLKIMFSYNNKELIINETVPNRFSPKSPDKAHLNLHINSLELGDSAVYFCASSHGGQGAAQPQHFGDGTRLSIL.

V usage is TRBV9 and J usage is TRBJ1-4, with D possibly matching TRBD1 (5 bases). Trimming removed 0 bases from V and 12 bases from J, with 21 bases in between. Germline assignment: CDR1 SGDLS and CDR2 YYNGEE. CDR3 size: 16 residues. The CDR3 sequence is CASSVGPREVERELFF. The CDR3 DNA is TGTGCCAGCAGCGTAGGCCCCAGGGAAGTAGAGAGGGAACTGTTTTTT.